These 26 T cell receptor beta chains share one sample of origin, sequenced in a study of vaccination and CD4 T cells after COVID-19. This sample's treatment: approximately nine-day PBMC culture with coronavirus spike peptide pools or control peptides (ViraFEST assay). Sequencing of the DNA from cultured CD4+ T cells was carried out with the Oncomine TCR Beta short-read assay. TCRdb re-derived calls from the PCR reads in MiXCR, one entry per CDR3 protein. The sample contains 17,000 or so distinct CDR3 sequences, approximately 40% of which appear only once. These TCRs are of unknown antigen specificity. The sequenced material came from CD4+ T cells from blood, cultured in vitro. Source of these receptors: a human donor who had recovered from COVID-19.

CDR3 sequence: CSVRGPGNSPLHF. CDR3 DNA: TGCAGCGTTCGGGGCCCAGGGAATTCACCCCTCCACTTT. The chain carries TRBV29-1 and TRBJ1-6; TRBD1 might be the D (5 bases). V lost 5 bases and J 7 bases, leaving 12 bases between the germline ends. CDR1 and CDR2 from the germline V gene are SQVTM and ANQGSEA. This CDR3 has 13 residues.

This clonotype was recorded a few times. The J gene is TRBJ1-1, the V gene TRBV20-1, with D possibly matching TRBD1 (5 bases). CDR3 length: 12 amino acids. V shed 7 bases and J shed 5 bases, with 14 bases lying between them. Germline loops: CDR1 DFQATT, CDR2 SNEGSKA (reference sequence). CDR3 region: CSEDIKDTEAFF. The CDR3 DNA reads TGCAGTGAGGACATTAAGGATACTGAAGCTTTCTTT.

This clonotype was counted only a few times. This CDR3 is CASSRDKSSYNEQFF. As DNA, the CDR3 is TGTGCCAGCAGCCGCGACAAGAGCTCCTACAATGAGCAGTTCTTC. The chain carries TRBV2 and TRBJ2-1; D is undetermined. CDR1 SNHLY and CDR2 FYNNEI come from the germline V gene. This CDR3 is built from 15 residues. Trimming took 6 bases from V and 0 from J, leaving 12 bases between them. Full variable domain (missing parts from reference TRBV2 and TRBJ2-1): EPEVTQTPSHQVTQMGQEVILRCVPISNHLYFYWYRQILGQKVEFLVSFYNNEISEKSEIFDDQFSVERPDGSNFTLKIRSTKLEDSAMYFCASSRDKSSYNEQFFGPGTRLTVL.

V usage is TRBV28 and J usage is TRBJ2-7; 8 bases map to TRBD1. V was clipped by 5 bases and J by 4 bases; unmatched bases: 13. This CDR3 is 16 amino acids long. Per germline, CDR1 MDHEN and CDR2 SYDVKM. The DNA of the CDR3 is TGTGCCAGCAGTCAGCCCCGGGACAGGACCTATTACGAGCAGTACTTC. This codes for CASSQPRDRTYYEQYF.

In regard to this clonotype: The junction shows a germline mismatch at one end, possibly a read error. The chain has TRBV6-1 and TRBJ1-1; a weak D match, TRBD1 (6 bases). The germline gives CDR1 MNHNS, CDR2 SASEGT. This CDR3 spans 15 amino acids. In DNA, the CDR3 is TGTGCCAGCAGTAGGGGAGGGGGTTTGAACACTGAAGTTTTCTTT. This translates into CASSRGGGLNTEVFF.

This clonotype turned up a few times. The chain uses TRBV20-1 and TRBJ2-7, with D unclear. Trimming took off 5 bases at V and 2 bases at J, with 13 bases between the two ends. Per the germline V gene, CDR1 is DFQATT and CDR2 is SNEGSKA (reference sequence). This CDR3 comprises 13 residues. The CDR3, as DNA: TGCAGTGCTCCGCGTGTTGCCCCCTACGAGCAGTACTTC. This gives the protein CSAPRVAPYEQYF.

J is TRBJ1-1 and V is TRBV6-2 or TRBV6-3; D is unclear. CDR3 size: 12 residues. Trimming took 6 bases from V and 3 from J, leaving 8 bases between them. Germline-derived CDR1 and CDR2 are MNHEY and SVGEGT. The DNA for the CDR3 is TGTGCCAGCAGATGGAGTGACACTGAAGCTTTCTTT. Its protein product is CASRWSDTEAFF.

The J gene is TRBJ2-7, the V gene TRBV7-2, with 7 positions matching TRBD2. CDR3 length equals 15 residues. J gave up 7 bases and V 2 bases, and 11 bases lay outside the gene matches. Germline V lookup: CDR1 SGHTA, CDR2 FQGNSA. In DNA, the CDR3 is TGTGCCAGCAGCTTATATGGGGGAGGGCCGGAAGAGCAGTACTTC. Translating it yields CASSLYGGGPEEQYF.

This chain joins TRBV28 and TRBJ2-5; D remains unclear. Germline V CDR1 and CDR2: MDHEN, SYDVKM. V was clipped by 7 bases and J by 2 bases, with 14 bases between them. The CDR3 has 14 residues. The CDR3 coding sequence is TGTGCCAGCACTTTCGCAGAGAGGCAAGAGACCCAGTACTTC. As protein: CASTFAERQETQYF.

This rearrangement joins TRBV19 to TRBJ2-7; D not certain. CDR3 length: 10 amino acids. V dropped 5 bases and J dropped 8 bases, with 7 bases sitting between them. CDR1 LNHDA and CDR2 SQIVND come from the germline V gene (reference sequence). The DNA of the CDR3 is TGTGCCAGTAGTCCCCTAAAGCAGTACTTC. It yields the protein CASSPLKQYF.

This clonotype was detected only a few times. This sequence joins TRBV2 and TRBJ2-7; 10 nucleotides align to TRBD2. J lost 5 bases, V lost 7 bases, and 5 bases had no gene match. Germline CDR1 is SNHLY and CDR2 is FYNNEI. The CDR3 runs to 13 residues. CDR3 amino acids: CASNPLAGDEQYF. In nucleotides, the CDR3 is TGTGCCAGCAACCCCCTAGCGGGAGACGAGCAGTACTTC.

To note about this clonotype: Compared with germline, one end of the junction differs, possibly owing to a read error. The rearrangement uses TRBV4-3 and TRBJ1-1; possible D gene TRBD1, 5 bases. The CDR3 covers 15 residues. Germline lookup yields CDR1 LGHNA and CDR2 YSLEER. The CDR3: CTSSTRRGTNTEAFF. The DNA for the CDR3 is TGCACCAGCAGCACCCGTAGGGGCACGAACACTGAAGCTTTCTTT.

This chain uses TRBV20-1 with TRBJ2-2, with 8 bases matching TRBD2. The CDR3 is made up of 13 amino acids. CDR1 is DFQATT, CDR2 SNEGSKA, per germline (reference sequence). The CDR3: CREGLVNTGELFF. The CDR3 DNA reads TGCAGGGAGGGACTAGTTAACACCGGGGAGCTGTTTTTT.

This chain connects TRBV9 to TRBJ2-2; TRBD1 aligns across 7 bases. V gave up 3 bases and J gave up 5 bases; unmatched junction bases: 7. The CDR3 consists of 15 residues. Germline values: CDR1 SGDLS, CDR2 YYNGEE. The CDR3 DNA sequence: TGTGCCAGCAGCGGACGACAGGGCGGTACCGGGGAGCTGTTTTTT. It encodes CASSGRQGGTGELFF.

This clonotype was found a few times. The chain has TRBV19 and TRBJ1-5; no clear D gene. CDR1 is LNHDA and CDR2 is SQIVND in the germline V gene (reference sequence). V was cut by 5 bases and J by 6 bases, with 8 bases left in between. This CDR3 has 12 residues. In nucleotides, the CDR3 is TGTGCCAGTAGTTCCAGCCCTCAGCCCCAGCATTTT. It is translated as CASSSSPQPQHF. Full variable domain (rest looked up from reference TRBV19 and TRBJ1-5): DGGITQSPKYLFRKEGQNVTLSCEQNLNHDAMYWYRQDPGQGLRLIYYSQIVNDFQKGDIAEGYSVSREKKESFPLTVTSAQKNPTAFYLCASSSSPQPQHFGDGTRLSIL.

The rearrangement uses TRBV7-9 and TRBJ2-7; a possible D gene is TRBD1 (6 bases). The CDR3 spans 15 residues. Germline loops: CDR1 SEHNR, CDR2 FQNEAQ (reference sequence). Trimming removed 7 bases from V and 2 bases from J, with 18 bases in between. CDR3 region: CASTHPGAGTYEQYF. CDR3 in DNA: TGTGCCAGCACCCACCCAGGGGCAGGAACCTACGAGCAGTACTTC.

The J gene is TRBJ1-1, the V gene TRBV6-1; a possible D gene is TRBD1 (6 bases). This CDR3 is built from 14 residues. Trimming left V 8 bases short and J 2 bases short, with 15 bases between. The germline gives CDR1 MNHNS, CDR2 SASEGT. CDR3 nucleotides: TGTGCCAGCCGCCGGCAGGGGTTAAACACTGAAGCTTTCTTT. It codes for CASRRQGLNTEAFF.

The sample holds a few counts of this clonotype. The rearrangement joins TRBV28 to TRBJ1-2; TRBD1 matches at 10 bases. Germline values: CDR1 MDHEN, CDR2 SYDVKM. With V trimmed by 5 bases and J by 7 bases, 13 bases remained unmatched. CDR3 length equals 16 residues. This CDR3 reads CASSMSGTGVLGGYTF. CDR3 DNA sequence: TGTGCCAGCAGTATGTCGGGGACAGGGGTTTTGGGTGGCTACACCTTC.

This rearrangement joins TRBV28 to TRBJ2-7, with 7 nucleotides matching TRBD2. V trimming: 6 bases; J trimming: 0 bases; junction bases outside the gene matches: 8. The CDR3 contains 15 residues. Germline V gene lookup returns CDR1 MDHEN and CDR2 SYDVKM. Here the CDR3 DNA reads TGTGCCAGCAGCCCCTCTAGCGGTGGCTCCTACGAGCAGTACTTC. It yields the protein CASSPSSGGSYEQYF.

The V gene is TRBV11-2, the J gene TRBJ2-2, with D perhaps TRBD1 (6 bases). Germline values: CDR1 SGHAT, CDR2 FQNNGV. Trimming cost V 5 bases and J 3 bases, with 13 bases left between them. The CDR3 totals 15 residues. The CDR3 loop reads CASSPTGTDTGELFF. DNA of the CDR3: TGTGCCAGCAGCCCTACAGGGACCGACACCGGGGAGCTGTTTTTT. The variable domain in full, completed from reference TRBV11-2 and TRBJ2-2, reads EAGVAQSPRYKIIEKRQSVAFWCNPISGHATLYWYQQILGQGPKLLIQFQNNGVVDDSQLPKDRFSAERLKGVDSTLKIQPAKLEDSAVYLCASSPTGTDTGELFFGEGSRLTVL.

This chain uses TRBV12-3 or TRBV12-4 with TRBJ2-3, with 8 bases lining up with TRBD2. This CDR3 is 16 amino acids long. J was trimmed by 1 base and V by 5 bases; bases with no gene match: 8. CDR3 in DNA: TGTGCCAGCAGTCCAACCCGGGAGGGGGGCACAGATACGCAGTATTTT. It specifies CASSPTREGGTDTQYF.

V usage is TRBV28 and J usage is TRBJ2-7; D possibly matches TRBD1 or TRBD2 (5 bases each). The germline gives CDR1 MDHEN, CDR2 SYDVKM. This CDR3 has 16 residues. V gave up 6 bases and J gave up 4 bases, with 22 bases separating them. CDR3 amino acids: CASSLSFGDGGYEQYF. As DNA, the CDR3 is TGTGCCAGCAGCCTAAGTTTCGGGGACGGTGGTTACGAGCAGTACTTC.

This clonotype was found a few times. The gene calls are TRBV20-1 and TRBJ1-5; D unclear. The V and J ends lost 5 bases and 4 bases respectively, with 9 bases between them. CDR3 length equals 12 residues. CDR1 DFQATT and CDR2 SNEGSKA come from the germline V gene (reference sequence). The CDR3 region is CSALGWNQPQHF. CDR3 nucleotides: TGCAGTGCTTTGGGTTGGAATCAGCCCCAGCATTTT.

This chain links TRBV7-2 with TRBJ2-5; D is unresolved. This CDR3 region has 13 residues. Per germline, CDR1 SGHTA and CDR2 FQGNSA. V lost 7 bases to trimming and J lost 2 bases, with 11 bases between them. CDR3 in amino acids: CASTKQRQETQYF. The DNA of the CDR3 is TGTGCCAGCACCAAACAAAGACAAGAGACCCAGTACTTC.

The J gene is TRBJ2-4, the V gene TRBV7-9, with D perhaps matching TRBD2 (5 bases). The CDR3 loop spans 13 amino acids. Germline CDR1 is SEHNR and CDR2 is FQNEAQ (reference sequence). V shed 6 bases and J shed 8 bases, with 14 bases lying between them. CDR3: CASSPGWQDIQYF. DNA for the CDR3: TGTGCCAGCAGTCCGGGGTGGCAGGACATTCAGTACTTC. Full variable domain (remainder filled in from reference TRBV7-9 and TRBJ2-4): DTGVSQNPRHKITKRGQNVTFRCDPISEHNRLYWYRQTLGQGPEFLTYFQNEAQLEKSRLLSDRFSAERPKGSFSTLEIQRTEQGDSAMYLCASSPGWQDIQYFGAGTRLSVL.

The chain recombines TRBV7-9 with TRBJ2-2; D is unresolved. The CDR3 is 13 amino acids. V shed 2 bases and J shed 5 bases, with 6 bases lying between them. Germline CDR1 is SEHNR and CDR2 is FQNEAQ (reference sequence). The CDR3 coding sequence is TGTGCCAGCAGCTTACTAGTTACCGGGGAGCTGTTTTTT. It specifies CASSLLVTGELFF.